Below are 17 T cell receptor beta chains sequenced from a single sample in a study of spatial heterogeneity in lung cancer. Overall study results and limits: Mutation counts in tumors were tracked by counts of expanded intratumoral alpha and beta TCRs.

These receptors are not linked to any known antigen. MiXCR, run by TCRdb on the 5' RACE reads, gives a single entry per CDR3 protein. The table lists over 10,000 distinct CDR3 sequences, approximately 4.6% of them singletons. Time point defined: sample taken at primary tumor resection. This material consisted of lung tumor tissue, taken at surgery. Receptors were obtained from a male donor with early-stage non-small cell lung cancer.

This clonotype showed up many times. This beta chain is an unintended read in a library built for alpha chains; its size means little. Here the CDR3 reads CASRASGGLETQYF. The CDR3 nucleotides are TGTGCCAGCAGGGCTAGCGGGGGGTTAGAGACCCAGTACTTC. The chain combines TRBV6-2 or TRBV6-3 with TRBJ2-5, with 11 bases that match TRBD2. The germline CDR1 and CDR2 sequences are MNHEY and SVGEGT. This CDR3 comprises 14 residues. The J segment lost 4 bases and the V segment lost 6 bases, leaving 4 bases of the junction unmatched.

This clonotype was recorded a few times. Because this beta chain is a stray read in a library intended to capture alpha chains, its abundance should not be given much weight. V gene TRBV7-2 combines with J gene TRBJ2-3; 7 nucleotides agree with TRBD1. The CDR3 contains 15 residues. Germline assignment: CDR1 SGHTA and CDR2 FQGNSA. The V and J ends lost 4 bases and 0 bases, in that order; junction bases with no gene match: 4. The CDR3 DNA reads TGTGCCAGCAGCTACAAGGGGGCTAGCACAGATACGCAGTATTTT. Protein sequence: CASSYKGASTDTQYF.

This clonotype is medium-sized. This beta chain lies outside the target of a library built for alpha chains; its clone size means little. The rearrangement joins TRBV28 to TRBJ2-1; the match to TRBD1 covers 7 bases. Per the germline V gene, CDR1 is MDHEN and CDR2 is SYDVKM. The CDR3 length is 14 residues. V shed 4 bases, J shed 5 bases, and the junction held 5 bases outside the gene matches. The CDR3 region has the DNA TGTGCCAGCAGTTCATATACAGGGGACAATGAGCAGTTCTTC. Protein: CASSSYTGDNEQFF.

There are many counts of this clonotype. This beta chain is a stray sequence in a library constructed for alpha chains; its clone size is not meaningful. The chain couples TRBV20-1 to TRBJ2-1, with TRBD1 identical over 8 bases. V lost 6 bases to trimming and J lost 10 bases; unmatched junction nucleotides: 11. The CDR3 totals 13 residues. Per the germline V gene, CDR1 is DFQATT and CDR2 is SNEGSKA (reference sequence). The CDR3 sequence: CSAFGQGGREQFF. The CDR3, as DNA: TGCAGTGCCTTTGGACAGGGTGGTCGGGAGCAGTTCTTC.

This clonotype was detected ten times or more. Because this beta chain is a stray read in a library intended to capture alpha chains, its abundance should not be given much weight. The V and J genes are TRBV20-1 and TRBJ2-7; the D gene is possibly TRBD2 (6 bases). Trimming removed 1 base at V and 12 bases at J, with 13 bases between. The CDR3 sequence is 11 residues long. CDR1 and CDR2 from the germline V gene are DFQATT and SNEGSKA (reference sequence). The CDR3: CSARGSSERYF. CDR3 coding DNA: TGCAGTGCTAGAGGGTCTAGCGAACGGTACTTC.

This clonotype was found many times. Little can be read into the size of this beta chain, an off-target read in a library designed for alpha chains. This rearrangement joins TRBV5-1 to TRBJ1-1; 7 bases fit TRBD1. Germline V CDR1 and CDR2: SGHRS, YFSETQ. CDR3 length equals 14 residues. V lost 2 bases and J lost 5; bases outside the gene matches: 6. Here the CDR3 reads CASSFDREGTEAFF. CDR3 bases: TGCGCCAGCAGCTTTGACAGGGAGGGGACTGAAGCTTTCTTT.

This clonotype has more than one count but fewer than ten. The library was prepared for alpha chains; this beta chain is a stray read, so its frequency means little. V and J are TRBV20-1 and TRBJ1-5; D is unclear. The ends were cut back, 4 bases at V and 6 bases at J, with 16 bases in the middle. Germline lookup yields CDR1 DFQATT and CDR2 SNEGSKA (reference sequence). CDR3 size: 14 residues. CDR3 sequence reads: CSANAGSLAQPQHF. The CDR3 DNA is TGCAGTGCTAACGCTGGGTCTTTAGCTCAGCCCCAGCATTTT.

This clonotype was found many times. The library was prepared for alpha chains; this beta chain is a stray read, so its frequency means little. J is TRBJ1-3 and V is TRBV6-1; 10 bases map to TRBD1. V shed 6 bases, J shed 1 base, and the junction held 6 bases outside the gene matches. Germline-derived CDR1 and CDR2 are MNHNS and SASEGT. This CDR3 is built from 16 residues. The CDR3 nucleotides are TGTGCCAGCAGAAGGACAGGGGGGTTGTCTGGAAACACCATATATTTT. Amino acid sequence: CASRRTGGLSGNTIYF.

For this clonotype: For a library built for alpha chains, this beta chain is a stray read; little rests on its size. The V call is TRBV7-9, the J call TRBJ1-1; no clear D. The CDR3 has 13 residues. Per germline, CDR1 SEHNR and CDR2 FQNEAQ (reference sequence). V lost 5 bases and J lost 1, with 8 bases in between. The CDR3 is CASSPDPNTEAFF. CDR3 in DNA: TGTGCCAGCAGCCCGGACCCGAACACTGAAGCTTTCTTT.

Concerning this clonotype itself: This beta chain slipped into a library made for alpha chains as a stray read, so its size is not meaningful. The chain links TRBV6-5 to TRBJ1-3; D may be TRBD1 (6 bases). The CDR3 length is 16 residues. The germline CDR1 and CDR2 sequences are MNHEY and SVGAGI. With 5 bases removed from V and 4 bases from J, the gap between germline ends came to 18 bases. In DNA, the CDR3 is TGTGCCAGCAGTAGGGGCTCGACAGGATCCGGAAACACCATATATTTT. Amino acid sequence: CASSRGSTGSGNTIYF.

This clonotype was observed at least ten times. This beta chain came through as a stray read in a library set up for alpha chains, and its size says little. This chain uses TRBV20-1 with TRBJ1-5; 9 bases line up with TRBD1. The germline CDR1 and CDR2 sequences are DFQATT and SNEGSKA (reference sequence). Trimming removed 5 bases from V and 5 bases from J; junction bases left unmatched: 13. The CDR3 is made up of 16 amino acids. Here the CDR3 DNA reads TGCAGTGCTCTTAGGGCTGGCGACAGGGGGGATCAGCCCCAGCATTTT. Protein: CSALRAGDRGDQPQHF.

This clonotype has a count of ten or more. This beta chain came through as a stray read in a library set up for alpha chains, and its size says little. J is TRBJ2-1 and V is TRBV7-9, with no clear D. Between the trimmed V and J ends, which lost 5 bases and 0 bases, there was a span of 8 bases. The germline V gene has CDR1 SEHNR and CDR2 FQNEAQ (reference sequence). The CDR3 covers 14 residues. The DNA for the CDR3 is TGTGCCAGCAGCATGACGGGCTCCTACAATGAGCAGTTCTTC. This gives the protein CASSMTGSYNEQFF.

As concerns this clonotype: This beta chain is an unintended read in a library built for alpha chains; its size means little. The chain combines TRBV28 with TRBJ2-7; D gene ambiguous. Germline CDR1 reads MDHEN; CDR2 reads SYDVKM. Trimming removed 2 bases from V and 3 bases from J, with 11 bases in between. The CDR3 runs to 14 residues. The CDR3: CASSLPQVIYEQYF. CDR3 coding DNA: TGTGCCAGCAGTTTACCCCAGGTAATCTACGAGCAGTACTTC.

Ten or more counts support this clonotype. The library was built for alpha chains, so this beta chain is an off-target read and its size means little. The V and J genes are TRBV10-3 and TRBJ2-3, with no clear D. Deletions cut 0 bases from V and 4 bases from J, with 5 bases between. The CDR3 runs 13 residues. The germline V gene encodes CDR1 ENHRY and CDR2 SYGVKD. This chain's CDR3 is CAISESGSDTQYF. CDR3 bases: TGTGCCATCAGTGAGTCAGGGTCAGATACGCAGTATTTT.

In this sample, this clonotype turned up many times. For a library built for alpha chains, this beta chain is a stray read; little rests on its size. The V gene is TRBV29-1, the J gene TRBJ1-5; D is unresolved. The germline V gene has CDR1 SQVTM and CDR2 ANQGSEA. The CDR3 contains 13 residues. V lost 4 bases and J lost 0, with 7 bases in between. CDR3 DNA sequence: TGCAGCGTTGGGGGAAATAGCAATCAGCCCCAGCATTTT. Amino acid sequence: CSVGGNSNQPQHF.

This clonotype was recorded at least ten times. Within a library made for alpha chains, this beta chain is off target, and its count is uninformative. The J gene is TRBJ1-4, the V gene TRBV7-2, with a weak D call TRBD1 (5 bases). The CDR3 has 15 amino acids. Deletions cut 2 bases from V and 0 bases from J, with 7 bases between. Germline loops: CDR1 SGHTA, CDR2 FQGNSA. The CDR3 DNA follows: TGTGCCAGCAGCTTAACAGGACCAACTAATGAAAAACTGTTTTTT. Amino acid sequence: CASSLTGPTNEKLFF.

This clonotype was found many times. The size of this beta chain means little, since it is a stray read in a library made for alpha chains. This chain joins TRBV7-2 and TRBJ1-2; 10 nucleotides align to TRBD1. The V gene's germline CDR1 is SGHTA and CDR2 FQGNSA. The CDR3 contains 14 residues. V was pared by 5 bases and J by 7 bases, with 7 bases of the junction left unmatched. DNA for the CDR3: TGTGCCAGCAGCCCCCGACAGGGGGCGGGTGGCTACACCTTC. This gives the protein CASSPRQGAGGYTF.